Detailed here is one TCR beta chain. The PCR employed 60 Vbeta primers together with 13 Jbeta primers. The data were produced by immunoSEQ multiplex PCR, yet TCRdb's version contains in-frame clones alone and is incomplete. The table lists about 54,000 clones, 82% of them singletons, with less than 4% in the top ten. V lost 3 bases to trimming and J lost 5 bases; unmatched junction nucleotides: 18. This CDR3 is 18 amino acids long. CDR1 is KGHSH, CDR2 LQKENI, per germline. This record belongs to a study of cytomegalovirus exposure and HLA in healthy donors. V usage is TRBV18 and J usage is TRBJ2-5, with TRBD2 identical over 7 bases. Sequencing was carried out using PBMCs. The source of this sequence is a woman aged 18-29 years in good health and CMV-seronegative. The CDR3 is CASSPFTPQTSFRETQYF. Written as DNA, the CDR3 is TGTGCCAGCTCACCTTTCACCCCCCAGACTAGCTTCAGGGAGACCCAGTACTTC.